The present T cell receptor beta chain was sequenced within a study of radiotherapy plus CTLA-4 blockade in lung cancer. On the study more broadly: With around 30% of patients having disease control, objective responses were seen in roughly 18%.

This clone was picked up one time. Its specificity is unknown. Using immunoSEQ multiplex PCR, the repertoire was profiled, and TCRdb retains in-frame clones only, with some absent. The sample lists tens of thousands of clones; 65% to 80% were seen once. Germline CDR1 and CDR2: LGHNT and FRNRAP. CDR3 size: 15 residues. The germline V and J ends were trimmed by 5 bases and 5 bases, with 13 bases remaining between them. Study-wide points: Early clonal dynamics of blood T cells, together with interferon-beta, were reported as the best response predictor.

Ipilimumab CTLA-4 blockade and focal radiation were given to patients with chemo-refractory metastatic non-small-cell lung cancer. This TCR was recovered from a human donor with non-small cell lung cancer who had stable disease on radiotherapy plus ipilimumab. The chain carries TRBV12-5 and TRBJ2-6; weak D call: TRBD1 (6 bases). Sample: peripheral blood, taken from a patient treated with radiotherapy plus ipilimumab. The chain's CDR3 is CASGTGQSRANVLTF. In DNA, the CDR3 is TGTGCTAGTGGTACGGGACAAAGTCGGGCCAACGTCCTGACTTTC.